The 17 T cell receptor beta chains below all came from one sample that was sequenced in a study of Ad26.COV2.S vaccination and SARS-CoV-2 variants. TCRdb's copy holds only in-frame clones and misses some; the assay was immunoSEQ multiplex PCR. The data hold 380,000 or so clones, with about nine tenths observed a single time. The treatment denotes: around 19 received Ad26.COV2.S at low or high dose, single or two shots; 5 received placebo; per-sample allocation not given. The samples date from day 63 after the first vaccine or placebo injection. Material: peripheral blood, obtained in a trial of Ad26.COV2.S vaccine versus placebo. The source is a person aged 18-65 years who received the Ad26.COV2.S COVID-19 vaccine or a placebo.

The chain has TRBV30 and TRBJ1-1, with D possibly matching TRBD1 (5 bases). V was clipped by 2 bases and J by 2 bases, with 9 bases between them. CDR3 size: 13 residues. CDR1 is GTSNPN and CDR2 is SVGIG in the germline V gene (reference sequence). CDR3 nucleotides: TGTGCCTGGAGTCAGACAGATAACACTGAAGCTTTCTTT. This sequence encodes CAWSQTDNTEAFF.

This CDR3 reads CASSEAGGTNEKLFF. The CDR3 DNA sequence: TGTGCCAGCAGTGAAGCCGGGGGTACTAATGAAAAACTGTTTTTT. This chain connects TRBV2 to TRBJ1-4, with D perhaps TRBD1 (5 bases). With 0 bases removed from V and 2 bases from J, the gap between germline ends came to 7 bases. The germline CDR1 and CDR2 sequences are SNHLY and FYNNEI. This CDR3 is 15 amino acids long.

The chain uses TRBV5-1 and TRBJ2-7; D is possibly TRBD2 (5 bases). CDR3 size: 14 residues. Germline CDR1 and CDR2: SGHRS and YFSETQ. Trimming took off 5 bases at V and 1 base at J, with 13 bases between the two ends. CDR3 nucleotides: TGCGCCAGCAGACCGACTACGACGTCCTACGAGCAGTACTTC. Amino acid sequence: CASRPTTTSYEQYF.

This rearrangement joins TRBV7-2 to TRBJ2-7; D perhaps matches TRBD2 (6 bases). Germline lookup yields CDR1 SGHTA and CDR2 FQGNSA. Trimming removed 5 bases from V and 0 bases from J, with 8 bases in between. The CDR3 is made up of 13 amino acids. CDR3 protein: CASSVSGSYEQYF. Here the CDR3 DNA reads TGTGCCAGCAGCGTTAGCGGCTCCTACGAGCAGTACTTC.

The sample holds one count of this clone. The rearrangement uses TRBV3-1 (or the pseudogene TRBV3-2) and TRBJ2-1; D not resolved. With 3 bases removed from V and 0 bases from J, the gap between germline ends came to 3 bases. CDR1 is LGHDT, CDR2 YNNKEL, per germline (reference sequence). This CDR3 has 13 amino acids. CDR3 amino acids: CASSHDSYNEQFF. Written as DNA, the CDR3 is TGTGCCAGCAGCCATGACTCCTACAATGAGCAGTTCTTC.

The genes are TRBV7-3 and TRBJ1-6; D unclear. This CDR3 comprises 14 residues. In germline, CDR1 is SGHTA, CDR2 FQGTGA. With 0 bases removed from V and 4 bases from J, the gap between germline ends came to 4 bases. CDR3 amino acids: CASSLTDYNSPLHF. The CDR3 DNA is TGTGCCAGCAGCTTAACGGATTATAATTCACCCCTCCACTTT.

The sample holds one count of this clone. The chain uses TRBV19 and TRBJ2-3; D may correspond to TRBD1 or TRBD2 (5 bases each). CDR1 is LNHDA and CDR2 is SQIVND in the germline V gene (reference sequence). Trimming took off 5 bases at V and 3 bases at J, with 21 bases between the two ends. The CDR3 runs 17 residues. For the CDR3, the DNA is TGTGCCAGTAGTGTGACCGGGACCGGAGGCCTGACAGATACGCAGTATTTT. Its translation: CASSVTGTGGLTDTQYF.

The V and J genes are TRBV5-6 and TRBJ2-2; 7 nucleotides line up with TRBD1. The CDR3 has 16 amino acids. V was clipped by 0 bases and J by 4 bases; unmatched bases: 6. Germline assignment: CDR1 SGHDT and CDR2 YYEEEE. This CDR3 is CASSLDQGVRTGELFF. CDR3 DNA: TGTGCCAGCAGCTTGGACCAGGGGGTGCGCACCGGGGAGCTGTTTTTT.

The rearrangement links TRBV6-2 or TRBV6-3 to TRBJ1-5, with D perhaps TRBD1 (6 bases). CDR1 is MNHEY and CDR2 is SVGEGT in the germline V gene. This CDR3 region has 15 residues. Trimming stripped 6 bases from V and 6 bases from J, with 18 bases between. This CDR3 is CASSLEGGMGQPQHF. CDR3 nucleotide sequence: TGTGCCAGCAGCCTAGAGGGGGGGATGGGTCAGCCCCAGCATTTT.

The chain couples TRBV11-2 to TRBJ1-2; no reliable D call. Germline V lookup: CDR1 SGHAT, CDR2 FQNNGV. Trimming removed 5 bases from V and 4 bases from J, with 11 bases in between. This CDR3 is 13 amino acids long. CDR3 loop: CASSPDLSYGYTF. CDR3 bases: TGTGCCAGCAGCCCCGACCTGAGCTATGGCTACACCTTC.

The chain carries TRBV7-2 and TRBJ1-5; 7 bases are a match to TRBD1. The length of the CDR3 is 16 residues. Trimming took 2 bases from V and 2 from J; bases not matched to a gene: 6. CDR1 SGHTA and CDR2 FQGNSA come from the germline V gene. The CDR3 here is CASSLNRGGGNQPQHF. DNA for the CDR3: TGTGCCAGCAGCTTAAACAGGGGTGGCGGCAATCAGCCCCAGCATTTT.

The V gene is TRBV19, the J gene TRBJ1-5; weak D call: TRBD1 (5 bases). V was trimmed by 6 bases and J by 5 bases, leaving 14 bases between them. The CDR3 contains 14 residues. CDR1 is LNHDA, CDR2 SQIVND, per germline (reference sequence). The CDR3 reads CASRVGHRDQPQHF. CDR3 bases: TGTGCCAGTAGGGTGGGGCACCGAGATCAGCCCCAGCATTTT.

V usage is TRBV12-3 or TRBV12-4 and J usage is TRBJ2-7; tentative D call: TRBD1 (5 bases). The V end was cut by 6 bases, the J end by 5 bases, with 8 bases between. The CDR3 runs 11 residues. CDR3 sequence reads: CASSPGNEQYF. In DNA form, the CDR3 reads TGTGCCAGCAGCCCAGGGAACGAGCAGTACTTC.

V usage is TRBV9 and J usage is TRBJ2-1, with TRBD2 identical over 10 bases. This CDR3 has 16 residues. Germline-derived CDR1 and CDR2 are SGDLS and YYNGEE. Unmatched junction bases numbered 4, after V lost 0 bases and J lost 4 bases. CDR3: CASSVGTSGIYNEQFF. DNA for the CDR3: TGTGCCAGCAGCGTAGGTACTAGCGGGATTTACAATGAGCAGTTCTTC.

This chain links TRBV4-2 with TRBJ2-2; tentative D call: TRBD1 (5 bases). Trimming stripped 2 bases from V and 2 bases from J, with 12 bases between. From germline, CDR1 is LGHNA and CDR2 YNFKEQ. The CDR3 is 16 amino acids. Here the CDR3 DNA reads TGTGCCAGCAGCCAATTTGACAGTACCAACACCGGGGAGCTGTTTTTT. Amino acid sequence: CASSQFDSTNTGELFF.

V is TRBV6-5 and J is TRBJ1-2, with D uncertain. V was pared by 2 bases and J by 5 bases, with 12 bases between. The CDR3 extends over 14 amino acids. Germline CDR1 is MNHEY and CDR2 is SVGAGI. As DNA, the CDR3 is TGTGCCAGCAGTTACAATAATGGAATTTATGGCTACACCTTC. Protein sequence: CASSYNNGIYGYTF.

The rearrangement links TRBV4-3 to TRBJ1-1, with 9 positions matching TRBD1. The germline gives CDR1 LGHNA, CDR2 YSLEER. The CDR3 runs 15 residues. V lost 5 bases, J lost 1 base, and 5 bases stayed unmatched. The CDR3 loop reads CASSYLTGGNTEAFF. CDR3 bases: TGCGCCAGCAGCTACCTGACAGGGGGGAACACTGAAGCTTTCTTT.